A single sample gave rise to the 15 T cell receptor beta chains below, sequenced in a study of blood T cell repertoires in COVID-19. The protocol was immunoSEQ multiplex PCR, while the TCRdb copy is restricted to in-frame clones and leaves out a portion. The table has around 50,000 clones, 82% seen once. The sequenced sample consisted of peripheral blood. The origin of the receptors is a woman in her sixties or seventies with acute or convalescent COVID-19.

This chain joins TRBV30 and TRBJ2-3, with D possibly being TRBD1 (5 bases). The CDR3 extends over 13 amino acids. Germline CDR1 is GTSNPN and CDR2 is SVGIG (reference sequence). V was pared by 2 bases and J by 2 bases, with 8 bases between. CDR3 in amino acids: CAWSRTTTDTQYF. CDR3 DNA: TGTGCCTGGAGTCGGACAACCACAGATACGCAGTATTTT. The variable domain in full, completed from reference TRBV30 and TRBJ2-3, reads SQTIHQWPATLVQPVGSPLSLECTVEGTSNPNLYWYRQAAGRGLQLLFYSVGIGQISSEVPQNLSASRPQDRQFILSSKKLLLSDSGFYLCAWSRTTTDTQYFGPGTRLTVL.

In DNA, the CDR3 is TGTGCCAGCAGTGAAAAGGCGGGGAGAAGCAATCAGCCCCAGCATTTT. It specifies CASSEKAGRSNQPQHF. The chain has TRBV6-1 and TRBJ1-5; D is ambiguous. This CDR3 comprises 16 residues. Germline V gene sequence: CDR1 MNHNS, CDR2 SASEGT. Deletions cut 2 bases from V and 1 base from J, with 12 bases between.

DNA for the CDR3: TGTGCCACCAGTGATTCGTGGACAGACGGCTACACCTTC. Translating gives CATSDSWTDGYTF. The gene calls are TRBV24-1 and TRBJ1-2; a possible D gene is TRBD1 (6 bases). The CDR3 runs to 13 residues. The V gene's germline CDR1 is KGHDR and CDR2 SFDVKD. The ends were cut back, 2 bases at V and 8 bases at J, with 11 bases in the middle.

This chain uses TRBV6-5 with TRBJ2-2; TRBD1 matches 7 bases. The CDR3 covers 11 residues. Germline loops: CDR1 MNHEY, CDR2 SVGAGI. Unmatched junction bases numbered 0, after V lost 8 bases and J lost 6 bases. CDR3 protein: CASQGAGELFF. The CDR3 DNA follows: TGTGCCAGCCAGGGGGCCGGGGAGCTGTTTTTT.

The chain couples TRBV29-1 to TRBJ2-7; TRBD1 matches at 9 bases. V trimming: 6 bases; J trimming: 0 bases; junction bases outside the gene matches: 3. This CDR3 is built from 13 residues. Germline-derived CDR1 and CDR2 are SQVTM and ANQGSEA. The CDR3: CSVLTGGSYEQYF. In DNA, the CDR3 is TGCAGCGTCCTGACAGGGGGCTCCTACGAGCAGTACTTC.

This clone occurred a few times. V gene TRBV3-1 (or the pseudogene TRBV3-2) combines with J gene TRBJ1-2; perhaps TRBD1 as D (5 bases). Germline CDR1 is LGHDT and CDR2 is YNNKEL (reference sequence). The CDR3 is made up of 12 amino acids. With 5 bases removed from V and 6 bases from J, the gap between germline ends came to 10 bases. CDR3 amino acids: CASSLGGDGYTF. The CDR3 bases are TGTGCCAGCAGCTTGGGAGGGGATGGCTACACCTTC.

The V call is TRBV4-3, the J call TRBJ2-2; the D is unclear. V lost 1 base, J lost 6 bases, and 6 bases lay in between. From germline, CDR1 is LGHNA and CDR2 YSLEER. The CDR3 sequence is 13 residues long. This CDR3 reads CASSQGAPGELFF. The CDR3 DNA sequence: TGCGCCAGCAGCCAAGGGGCACCCGGGGAGCTGTTTTTT.

CDR3 nucleotide sequence: TGTGCCATCAGAAGGGACAACGGCCAAGAGACCCAGTACTTC. Translation: CAIRRDNGQETQYF. V usage is TRBV10-3 and J usage is TRBJ2-5, with a weak D call TRBD1 (6 bases). Looked up from germline, CDR1 is ENHRY and CDR2 is SYGVKD. With 6 bases removed from V and 1 base from J, the gap between germline ends came to 12 bases. This CDR3 spans 14 amino acids.

J is TRBJ1-5 and V is TRBV4-3; maybe TRBD1 (5 bases). V was clipped by 0 bases and J by 4 bases, with 13 bases between them. The CDR3 sequence is 16 residues long. CDR1 is LGHNA, CDR2 YSLEER, per germline. In DNA, the CDR3 is TGCGCCAGCAGCCAAGATGCGGGGACGTGGAATCAGCCCCAGCATTTT. Translated: CASSQDAGTWNQPQHF.

The chain links TRBV2 to TRBJ2-2; TRBD1 matches at 12 bases. The J segment lost 4 bases and the V segment lost 7 bases, leaving 4 bases of the junction unmatched. The CDR3 spans 15 residues. The germline gives CDR1 SNHLY, CDR2 FYNNEI. CDR3 nucleotide sequence: TGTGCCAGCATCCGGGACAGGGGGCGCACCGGGGAGCTGTTTTTT. Translating it yields CASIRDRGRTGELFF.

The genes are TRBV10-2 and TRBJ1-3; D remains ambiguous. The V end lost 4 bases, the J end lost 0 bases, and 4 bases lay between the germline ends. The CDR3 sequence is 13 residues long. The germline CDR1 and CDR2 sequences are WSHSY and SAAADI. In nucleotides, the CDR3 is TGCGCCAGCAGTGCATTCTCTGGAAACACCATATATTTT. Amino acid sequence: CASSAFSGNTIYF.

The chain carries TRBV18 and TRBJ2-1, with a possible D match to TRBD2 (7 bases). CDR1 and CDR2 from the germline V gene are KGHSH and LQKENI. The CDR3 loop spans 18 amino acids. Trimming stripped 1 base from V and 1 base from J, with 17 bases between. Here the CDR3 DNA reads TGTGCCAGCTCACCACGTAGAGGGGGGGAAAATTCCTACAATGAGCAGTTCTTC. Translated, it gives CASSPRRGGENSYNEQFF.

This clone has only a few counts. This chain connects TRBV5-8 to TRBJ1-6, with no clear D. The CDR3 sequence is 14 residues long. CDR1 is SGHTS and CDR2 is YDEGEE in the germline V gene. V lost 5 bases and J lost 0, with 6 bases in between. The DNA for the CDR3 is TGTGCCAGCAGTCGCTACTCCTATAATTCACCCCTCCACTTT. Its protein product is CASSRYSYNSPLHF.

The CDR3 region has the DNA TGTGCCTGGAGTCCCGCAGGGAACTATGGCTACACCTTC. This encodes CAWSPAGNYGYTF. This rearrangement joins TRBV30 to TRBJ1-2; D perhaps matches TRBD1 (5 bases). Looked up from germline, CDR1 is GTSNPN and CDR2 is SVGIG (reference sequence). With 2 bases removed from V and 2 bases from J, the gap between germline ends came to 9 bases. This CDR3 is built from 13 residues.

The count of this clone is one. The CDR3 region has the DNA TGTGCCAGCAGAAACCCCGACACCCTGTATGGCTACACCTTC. This codes for CASRNPDTLYGYTF. The rearrangement joins TRBV27 to TRBJ1-2; no clear D. The CDR3 extends over 14 amino acids. Germline V gene lookup returns CDR1 MNHEY and CDR2 SMNVEV (reference sequence). The V gene lost 6 bases and the J gene lost 5 bases, with 16 bases spanning the gap.